The clone carrying this T cell receptor (beta chain) was recorded a few times. Its target is unknown. This sample is part of a study of graft-versus-host responses after intestinal transplantation. Study-level information: Every transplant recipient was induced with anti-thymocyte globulin, then maintained on tacrolimus and steroids for two to three years. Notes on the study in general: Association was observed between peak circulating GvH clone levels and early post-transplant HvG declines. GvH clones surfaced in recipient marrow, some emerging earlier in ileum or blood.

Data came from immunoSEQ multiplex PCR; TCRdb stores just in-frame clones and leaves some out. The data show 100,000 or so clones, 92% seen once. The TCR originated in a human donor who received an intestinal transplant. The sample in question was unstimulated CD4+ T cells sorted from spleen or lymph node cells, obtained before intestinal transplant.

CDR3: CAIGQSNQPQHF. CDR3 sequence (DNA): TGTGCCATCGGACAAAGCAATCAGCCCCAGCATTTT. The chain carries TRBV10-3 and TRBJ1-5; possible D gene TRBD1, 5 bases. Germline CDR1 ENHRY, CDR2 SYGVKD. CDR3 length: 12 amino acids. V shed 8 bases and J shed 1 base, with 6 bases lying between them.